This passage covers 18 T cell receptor beta chains from one sample sequenced in a study of T cell responses to AZD1222 COVID-19 vaccine. Libraries were prepared by immunoSEQ multiplex PCR; TCRdb keeps only in-frame clonotypes and omits some of them. The data contain about 110,000 clones, approximately 89% of them singletons. Sequenced here: peripheral blood, sampled on day 0 of MenACWY control vaccination. The receptors originated from an adult in good health.

This clone is labeled medium-sized. V and J are TRBV6-5 and TRBJ1-2; the D is unclear. V was clipped by 6 bases and J by 5 bases, with 16 bases between them. CDR1 and CDR2 (germline): MNHEY, SVGAGI. This CDR3 is built from 14 residues. Here the CDR3 reads CASRDLMSWYGYTF. The CDR3 DNA is TGTGCCAGCAGGGACCTTATGAGTTGGTATGGCTACACCTTC.

The CDR3 is CASSLAAGEQYF. The CDR3 DNA reads as TGTGCCAGCAGCTTAGCGGCGGGCGAGCAGTACTTC. The V and J genes are TRBV7-9 and TRBJ2-7; possible D gene TRBD2, 5 bases. Germline assignment: CDR1 SEHNR and CDR2 FQNEAQ (reference sequence). Between the trimmed V and J ends, which lost 0 bases and 6 bases, there was a span of 6 bases. The CDR3 length is 12 residues.

The J gene is TRBJ2-3, the V gene TRBV5-4; D perhaps matches TRBD2 (5 bases). Deletions cut 3 bases from V and 1 base from J, with 12 bases between. Germline V lookup: CDR1 SGHNT, CDR2 YYREEE (reference sequence). The CDR3 is 15 residues long. As DNA, the CDR3 is TGTGCCAGCAGCTCCAGCGGTTCCCGCACAGATACGCAGTATTTT. Its protein product is CASSSSGSRTDTQYF.

V is TRBV28 and J is TRBJ1-5; D possibly corresponds to TRBD1 (6 bases). The V gene lost 4 bases and the J gene lost 6 bases, with 16 bases spanning the gap. Germline loops: CDR1 MDHEN, CDR2 SYDVKM. The CDR3 loop spans 15 amino acids. The CDR3 coding sequence is TGTGCCAGCAGTTGGGGCAGGGGCCGAAGTCAGCCCCAGCATTTT. It is translated as CASSWGRGRSQPQHF.

V is TRBV5-1 and J is TRBJ2-3; 7 bases are a match to TRBD2. V gave up 5 bases and J gave up 4 bases; unmatched junction bases: 10. The CDR3 runs to 15 residues. CDR1 is SGHRS and CDR2 is YFSETQ in the germline V gene. DNA for the CDR3: TGCGCCAGCAGACTTCGGGCCGCGGGGGCAGATACGCAGTATTTT. Translating it yields CASRLRAAGADTQYF.

This chain joins TRBV7-9 and TRBJ1-2, with 8 bases fitting TRBD1. The trim removed 5 bases at V and 9 bases at J, leaving 11 bases unmatched. CDR1 and CDR2 (germline): SEHNR, FQNEAQ (reference sequence). The CDR3 is 14 residues long. CDR3 loop: CASSLLGQDVRYTF. The CDR3 region has the DNA TGTGCCAGCAGCCTATTGGGACAGGACGTTCGCTACACCTTC.

The chain recombines TRBV30 with TRBJ2-6, with D hard to call. The CDR3 covers 14 residues. The germline CDR1 and CDR2 sequences are GTSNPN and SVGIG (reference sequence). Trimming shortened V by 0 bases and J by 1 base, and 4 bases separated the two germline ends. The CDR3 DNA sequence: TGTGCCTGGAGTGTGGGATCTGGGGCCAACGTCCTGACTTTC. Its protein is CAWSVGSGANVLTF. The whole variable domain, filled in from reference TRBV30 and TRBJ2-6, reads SQTIHQWPATLVQPVGSPLSLECTVEGTSNPNLYWYRQAAGRGLQLLFYSVGIGQISSEVPQNLSASRPQDRQFILSSKKLLLSDSGFYLCAWSVGSGANVLTFGAGSRLTVL.

This chain links TRBV12-3 or TRBV12-4 with TRBJ2-1; a weak D match, TRBD2 (5 bases). The V end lost 6 bases, the J end lost 4 bases, and 7 bases lay between the germline ends. The CDR3 covers 12 residues. The CDR3 protein is CASRRDYNEQFF. DNA of the CDR3: TGTGCCAGCAGGAGGGATTACAATGAGCAGTTCTTC.

The rearrangement links TRBV6-5 to TRBJ2-7; 7 bases map to TRBD1. Germline CDR1 reads MNHEY; CDR2 reads SVGAGI. J lost 1 base, V lost 5 bases, and 8 bases had no gene match. This CDR3 comprises 15 residues. Here the CDR3 reads CASSHRDRVSYEQYF. In nucleotides, the CDR3 is TGTGCCAGCAGTCACCGGGACAGAGTATCCTACGAGCAGTACTTC.

The chain links TRBV9 to TRBJ1-2; 7 positions agree with TRBD1. The CDR3 has 16 residues. The germline V gene encodes CDR1 SGDLS and CDR2 YYNGEE. Unmatched junction bases numbered 14, after V lost 4 bases and J lost 5 bases. CDR3 in amino acids: CASSREGGTVGYGYTF. For the CDR3, the DNA is TGTGCCAGCAGCCGAGAGGGGGGGACAGTCGGTTATGGCTACACCTTC.

The chain carries TRBV6-2 or TRBV6-3 and TRBJ1-2; TRBD1 matches at 7 bases. Germline loops: CDR1 MNHEY, CDR2 SVGEGT. V lost 1 base, J lost 2 bases, and 1 base stayed unmatched. This CDR3 has 14 residues. The CDR3 DNA sequence: TGTGCCAGCAGTTACTTGGACAGGAACTATGGCTACACCTTC. The encoded protein is CASSYLDRNYGYTF.

The chain recombines TRBV2 with TRBJ1-1, with D tentatively TRBD1 (5 bases). The V end was cut by 6 bases, the J end by 4 bases, with 9 bases between. The CDR3 consists of 12 residues. CDR1 SNHLY and CDR2 FYNNEI come from the germline V gene. This chain's CDR3 is CASRGDLTEAFF. As DNA, the CDR3 is TGTGCCAGCAGGGGGGACCTCACTGAAGCTTTCTTT. The full variable domain, with the rest looked up from reference TRBV2 and TRBJ1-1, is EPEVTQTPSHQVTQMGQEVILRCVPISNHLYFYWYRQILGQKVEFLVSFYNNEISEKSEIFDDQFSVERPDGSNFTLKIRSTKLEDSAMYFCASRGDLTEAFFGQGTRLTVV.

The chain combines TRBV7-8 with TRBJ1-4; 8 bases map to TRBD1. Germline V lookup: CDR1 SGHVS, CDR2 FQNEAQ. The CDR3 covers 15 residues. V was clipped by 5 bases and J by 3 bases; unmatched bases: 5. CDR3 sequence reads: CASSVQGAANEKLFF. CDR3 DNA: TGTGCCAGCAGCGTCCAGGGGGCGGCTAATGAAAAACTGTTTTTT.

The rearrangement uses TRBV28 and TRBJ2-3; TRBD1 matches 9 bases. Germline lookup yields CDR1 MDHEN and CDR2 SYDVKM. With 5 bases clipped from V and 4 bases from J, the junction kept 7 bases outside the gene matches. The CDR3 consists of 15 residues. The CDR3 DNA reads as TGTGCCAGCAGTGAGGGTGGGACAGGGTCAGATACGCAGTATTTT. It yields the protein CASSEGGTGSDTQYF. Combining the CDR3 with reference TRBV28 and TRBJ2-3 gives the whole variable domain DVKVTQSSRYLVKRTGEKVFLECVQDMDHENMFWYRQDPGLGLRLIYFSYDVKMKEKGDIPEGYSVSREKKERFSLILESASTNQTSMYLCASSEGGTGSDTQYFGPGTRLTVL.

The chain is built from TRBV6-6 and TRBJ2-1, with TRBD2 identical over 7 bases. The V gene end was trimmed by 4 bases and the J gene end by 7 bases; junction bases not matched to a gene: 7. Germline V gene data show CDR1 as MNHNY and CDR2 as SVGAGI (reference sequence). The CDR3 is 14 amino acids. The DNA for the CDR3 is TGTGCCAGCAGTTGGGGGACGGGGGGAAATGAGCAGTTCTTC. As protein: CASSWGTGGNEQFF.

The CDR3 region is CASSFYGQGGEQYF. The CDR3 region has the DNA TGTGCCAGCAGTTTTTATGGACAGGGGGGCGAGCAGTACTTC. The chain uses TRBV9 and TRBJ2-7; 10 bases map to TRBD1. The CDR3 runs 14 residues. The V and J ends lost 5 bases and 6 bases, in that order; junction bases with no gene match: 8. Germline CDR1 reads SGDLS; CDR2 reads YYNGEE.

This chain links TRBV29-1 with TRBJ2-7; D remains ambiguous. The CDR3 contains 14 residues. CDR1 and CDR2 from the germline V gene are SQVTM and ANQGSEA. V shed 5 bases and J shed 3 bases, with 17 bases lying between them. The CDR3 loop reads CSVRSQAQGYEQYF. The CDR3 nucleotides read TGCAGCGTTCGGTCCCAGGCCCAAGGCTACGAGCAGTACTTC.

The J gene is TRBJ2-5, the V gene TRBV6-5, with 8 bases aligning to TRBD1. J gave up 1 base and V 8 bases, and 9 bases lay outside the gene matches. Germline V lookup: CDR1 MNHEY, CDR2 SVGAGI. CDR3 length: 15 residues. The CDR3 bases are TGTGCCAGCTCGCAGGGGGCCCATCCCCAAGAGACCCAGTACTTC. Translating gives CASSQGAHPQETQYF.